This T cell receptor beta chain was captured in a study of identifying expanded T cells in peripheral blood. General observations from the study: Approximately 1.1 clones differed between technical replicates, versus approximately 17 and 20 over time. Across healthy donors, higher total template counts meant significantly greater roughly two-week count variance.

Concerning this clone: What it recognizes is unknown.

The table came from immunoSEQ multiplex PCR; TCRdb's copy has only in-frame clones and leaves some out. The data hold around 100,000 clones, with 88% observed a single time. During the collection period, no donor immune events like infections were recorded. The specimen was blood. The sequence was obtained from a person aged 18 to 75 in good health.

The DNA for the CDR3 is TGTGCCAGCAGTGAATTCCTCGGTCGGTACTTC. This sequence encodes CASSEFLGRYF. The chain uses TRBV6-1 and TRBJ2-7; D unresolved. Trimming left V 2 bases short and J 12 bases short, with 11 bases between. Germline V gene lookup returns CDR1 MNHNS and CDR2 SASEGT. The CDR3 has 11 amino acids.